This T cell receptor (beta chain) was profiled in a study of cytomegalovirus exposure and HLA in healthy donors. About the study: Within the Caucasian-associated ancestry cluster were roughly 82% of the approximately 400 genotyped donors.

Study results and limitations: A missense DCLRE1C variant was associated with V- and J-gene trimming of TCR beta chains in a later analysis, and an independent cohort replicated the association. Cytomegalovirus-associated TCR beta chains were listed, numbering under 200. Earlier analysis yielded a pattern in which most TCR beta V segments were productive about 90% or about 30% of the time.

This CDR3 is 15 amino acids long. Per the germline V gene, CDR1 is SGHTA and CDR2 is FQGTGA. Trimming took 2 bases from V and 2 from J, leaving 11 bases between them. To note about this clone: Its target is unknown.

A multiplex PCR was run with 60 Vbeta primers and 13 Jbeta primers. Assay used: immunoSEQ multiplex PCR; TCRdb lists only in-frame clones, some missing. The sample includes more than 65,000 clones, approximately 61% of them seen just once. The TCR comes from a woman aged 45-60 years in good health and CMV-seropositive. The chain is built from TRBV7-3 and TRBJ2-3, with D maybe TRBD2 (7 bases). The sample consisted of PBMCs. This chain's CDR3 is CASSLGEGVTDTQYF. The CDR3 bases are TGTGCCAGCAGCTTAGGGGAGGGGGTCACAGATACGCAGTATTTT.